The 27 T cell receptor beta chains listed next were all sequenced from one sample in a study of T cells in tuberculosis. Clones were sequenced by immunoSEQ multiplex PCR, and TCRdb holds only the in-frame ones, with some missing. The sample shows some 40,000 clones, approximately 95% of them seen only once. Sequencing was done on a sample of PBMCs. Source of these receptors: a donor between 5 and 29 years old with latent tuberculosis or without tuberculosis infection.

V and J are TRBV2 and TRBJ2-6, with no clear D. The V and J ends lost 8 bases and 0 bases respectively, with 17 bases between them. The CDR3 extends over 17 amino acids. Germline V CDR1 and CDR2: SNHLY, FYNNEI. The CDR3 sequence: CASPFGQLRSGANVLTF. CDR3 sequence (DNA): TGTGCCAGCCCCTTTGGGCAGCTACGCTCTGGGGCCAACGTCCTGACTTTC.

CDR3: CASSLVGGGDEAFF. In DNA, the CDR3 is TGTGCCAGCAGCTTAGTGGGTGGCGGGGATGAAGCTTTCTTT. This chain joins TRBV11-2 and TRBJ1-1; D is uncertain. Germline loops: CDR1 SGHAT, CDR2 FQNNGV. The CDR3 runs to 14 residues. Trimming removed 1 base at V and 7 bases at J, with 13 bases between.

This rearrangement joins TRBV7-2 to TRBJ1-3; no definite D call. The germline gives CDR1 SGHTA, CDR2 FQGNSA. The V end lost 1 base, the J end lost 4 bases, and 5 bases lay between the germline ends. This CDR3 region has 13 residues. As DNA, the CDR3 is TGTGCCAGCAGCTTAGATGAGGGAAACACCATATATTTT. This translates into CASSLDEGNTIYF.

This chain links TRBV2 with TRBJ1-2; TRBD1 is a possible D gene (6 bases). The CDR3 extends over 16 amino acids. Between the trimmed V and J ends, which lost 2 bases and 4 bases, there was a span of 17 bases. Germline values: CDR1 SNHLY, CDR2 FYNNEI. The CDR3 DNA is TGTGCCAGCAGTGAATTCTCCGGGGGGCTGGTCTATGGCTACACCTTC. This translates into CASSEFSGGLVYGYTF.

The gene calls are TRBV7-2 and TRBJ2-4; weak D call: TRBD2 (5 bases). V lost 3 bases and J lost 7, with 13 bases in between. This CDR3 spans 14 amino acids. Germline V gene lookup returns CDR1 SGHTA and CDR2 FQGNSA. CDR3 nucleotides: TGTGCCAGCAGCTTGAGTGTCGGGGTGAACATTCAGTACTTC. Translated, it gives CASSLSVGVNIQYF.

The CDR3 loop is CASSPRQVINQPQHF. Here the CDR3 DNA reads TGTGCCAGCAGTCCCAGGCAGGTTATTAATCAGCCCCAGCATTTT. The chain has TRBV6-5 and TRBJ1-5; D is unclear. The germline gives CDR1 MNHEY, CDR2 SVGAGI. Trimming removed 5 bases from V and 4 bases from J, with 15 bases in between. The CDR3 extends over 15 amino acids.

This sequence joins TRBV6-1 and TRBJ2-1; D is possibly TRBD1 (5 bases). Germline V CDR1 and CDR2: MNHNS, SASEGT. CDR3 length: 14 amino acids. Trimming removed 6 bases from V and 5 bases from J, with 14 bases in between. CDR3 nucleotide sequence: TGTGCCAGCAGGCTCAGGGTGCGAGACAATGAGCAGTTCTTC. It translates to CASRLRVRDNEQFF.

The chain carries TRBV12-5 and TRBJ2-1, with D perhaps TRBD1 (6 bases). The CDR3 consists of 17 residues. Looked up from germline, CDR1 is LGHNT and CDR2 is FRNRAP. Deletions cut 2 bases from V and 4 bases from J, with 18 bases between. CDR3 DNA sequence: TGTGCTAGTGGTTTGACTTTAGGGGGACCGATATACAATGAGCAGTTCTTC. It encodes CASGLTLGGPIYNEQFF.

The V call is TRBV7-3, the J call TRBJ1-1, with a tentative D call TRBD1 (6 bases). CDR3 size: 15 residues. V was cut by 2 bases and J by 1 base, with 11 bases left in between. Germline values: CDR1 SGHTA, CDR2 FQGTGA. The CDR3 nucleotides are TGTGCCAGCAGCTTATTCGGGGGGCCGAACACTGAAGCTTTCTTT. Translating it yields CASSLFGGPNTEAFF.

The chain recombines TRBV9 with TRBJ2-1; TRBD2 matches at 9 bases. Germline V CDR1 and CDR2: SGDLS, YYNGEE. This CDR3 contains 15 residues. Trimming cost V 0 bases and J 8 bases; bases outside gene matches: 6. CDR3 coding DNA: TGTGCCAGCAGCGTAGATTCTAGCGGGGTCTATGAGCAGTTCTTC. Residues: CASSVDSSGVYEQFF.

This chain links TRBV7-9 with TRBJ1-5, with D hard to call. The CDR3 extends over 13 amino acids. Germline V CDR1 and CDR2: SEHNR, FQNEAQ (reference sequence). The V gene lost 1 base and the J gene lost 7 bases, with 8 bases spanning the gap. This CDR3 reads CASSLDAGQPQHF. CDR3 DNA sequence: TGTGCCAGCAGCTTAGACGCGGGGCAGCCCCAGCATTTT.

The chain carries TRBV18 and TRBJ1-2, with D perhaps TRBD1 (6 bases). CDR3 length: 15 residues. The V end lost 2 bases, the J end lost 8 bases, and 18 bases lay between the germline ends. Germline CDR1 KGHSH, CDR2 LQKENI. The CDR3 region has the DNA TGTGCCAGCTCACCAGTCCAGAAGGGGGTTGAAGGCTACACCTTC. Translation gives CASSPVQKGVEGYTF.

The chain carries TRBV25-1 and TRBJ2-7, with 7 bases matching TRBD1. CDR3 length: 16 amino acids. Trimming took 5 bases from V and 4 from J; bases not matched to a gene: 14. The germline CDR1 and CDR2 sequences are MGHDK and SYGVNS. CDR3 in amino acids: CASSPQTGTPFYEQYF. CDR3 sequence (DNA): TGTGCCAGCAGTCCCCAGACAGGGACCCCTTTTTACGAGCAGTACTTC.

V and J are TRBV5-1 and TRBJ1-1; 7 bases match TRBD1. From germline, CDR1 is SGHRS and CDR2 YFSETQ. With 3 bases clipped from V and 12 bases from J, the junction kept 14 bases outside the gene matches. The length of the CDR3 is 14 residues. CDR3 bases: TGCGCCAGCAGCTCCAATGCGCAAGACAGGGTGTCTTTCTTT. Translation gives CASSSNAQDRVSFF.

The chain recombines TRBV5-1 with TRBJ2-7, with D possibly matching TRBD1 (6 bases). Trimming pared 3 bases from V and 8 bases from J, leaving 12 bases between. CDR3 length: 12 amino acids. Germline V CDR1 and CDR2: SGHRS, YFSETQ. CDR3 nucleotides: TGCGCCAGCAGCTGGGGACAAACCAAGCAGTACTTC. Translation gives CASSWGQTKQYF.

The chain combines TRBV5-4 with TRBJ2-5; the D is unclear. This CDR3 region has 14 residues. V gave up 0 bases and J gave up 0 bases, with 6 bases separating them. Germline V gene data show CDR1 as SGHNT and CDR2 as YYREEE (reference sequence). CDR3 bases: TGTGCCAGCAGCTTGGGGCGGAACCAAGAGACCCAGTACTTC. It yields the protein CASSLGRNQETQYF.

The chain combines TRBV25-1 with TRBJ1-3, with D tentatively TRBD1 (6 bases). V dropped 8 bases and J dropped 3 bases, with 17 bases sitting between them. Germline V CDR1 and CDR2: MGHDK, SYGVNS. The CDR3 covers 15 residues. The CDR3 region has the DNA TGTGCCAGCGGGGGCCCGCGGGGGCATGGAAACACCATATATTTT. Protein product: CASGGPRGHGNTIYF.

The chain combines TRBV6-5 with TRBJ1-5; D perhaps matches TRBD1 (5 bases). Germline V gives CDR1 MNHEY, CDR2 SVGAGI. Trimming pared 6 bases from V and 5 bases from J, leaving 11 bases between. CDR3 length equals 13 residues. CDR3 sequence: CASRPDRYQPQHF. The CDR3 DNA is TGTGCCAGCAGACCCGACAGATATCAGCCCCAGCATTTT.

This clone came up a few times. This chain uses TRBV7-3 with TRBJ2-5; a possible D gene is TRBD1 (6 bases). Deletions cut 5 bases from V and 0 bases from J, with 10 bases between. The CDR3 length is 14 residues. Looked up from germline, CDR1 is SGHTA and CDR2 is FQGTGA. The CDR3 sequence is CASSTRTDQETQYF. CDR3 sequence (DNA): TGTGCCAGCAGCACCCGGACAGACCAAGAGACCCAGTACTTC.

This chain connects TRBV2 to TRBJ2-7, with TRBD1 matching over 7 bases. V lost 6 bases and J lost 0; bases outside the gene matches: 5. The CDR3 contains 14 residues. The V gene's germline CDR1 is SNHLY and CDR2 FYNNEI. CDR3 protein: CASRKQGNSYEQYF. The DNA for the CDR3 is TGTGCCAGCAGAAAACAGGGGAACTCCTACGAGCAGTACTTC.

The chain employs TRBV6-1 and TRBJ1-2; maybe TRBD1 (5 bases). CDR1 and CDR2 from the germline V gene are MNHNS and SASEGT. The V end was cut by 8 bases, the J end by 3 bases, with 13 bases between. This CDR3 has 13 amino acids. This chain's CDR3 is CASATGVDYGYTF. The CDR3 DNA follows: TGTGCCAGCGCCACAGGAGTCGACTATGGCTACACCTTC.

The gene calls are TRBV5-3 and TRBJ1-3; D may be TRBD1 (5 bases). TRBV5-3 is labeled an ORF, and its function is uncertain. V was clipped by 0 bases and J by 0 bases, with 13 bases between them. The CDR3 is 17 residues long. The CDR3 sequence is CARSLEPGDFSGNTIYF. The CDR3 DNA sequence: TGTGCCAGAAGCTTGGAGCCCGGGGACTTCTCTGGAAACACCATATATTTT.

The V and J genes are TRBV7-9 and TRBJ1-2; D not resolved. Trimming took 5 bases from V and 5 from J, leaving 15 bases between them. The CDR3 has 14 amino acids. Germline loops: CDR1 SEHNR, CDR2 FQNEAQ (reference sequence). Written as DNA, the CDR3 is TGTGCCAGCAGCCAGGAGGTCCTGCCTTATGGCTACACCTTC. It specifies CASSQEVLPYGYTF.

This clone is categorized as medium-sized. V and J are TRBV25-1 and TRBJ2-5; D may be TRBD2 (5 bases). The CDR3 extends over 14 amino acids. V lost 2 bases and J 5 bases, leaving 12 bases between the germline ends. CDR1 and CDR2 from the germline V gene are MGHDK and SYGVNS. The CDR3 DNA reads TGTGCCAGCAGTGAACATCTAGCCACCGAGACCCAGTACTTC. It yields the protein CASSEHLATETQYF.

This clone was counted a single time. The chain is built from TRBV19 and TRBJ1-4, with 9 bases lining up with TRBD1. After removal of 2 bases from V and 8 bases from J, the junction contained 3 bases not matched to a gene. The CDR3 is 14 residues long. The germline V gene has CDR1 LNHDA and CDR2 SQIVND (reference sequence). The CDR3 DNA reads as TGTGCCAGTAGTATAACAGGGGGCAGAGAAAAACTGTTTTTT. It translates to CASSITGGREKLFF. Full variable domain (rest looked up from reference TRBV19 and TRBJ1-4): DGGITQSPKYLFRKEGQNVTLSCEQNLNHDAMYWYRQDPGQGLRLIYYSQIVNDFQKGDIAEGYSVSREKKESFPLTVTSAQKNPTAFYLCASSITGGREKLFFGSGTQLSVL.

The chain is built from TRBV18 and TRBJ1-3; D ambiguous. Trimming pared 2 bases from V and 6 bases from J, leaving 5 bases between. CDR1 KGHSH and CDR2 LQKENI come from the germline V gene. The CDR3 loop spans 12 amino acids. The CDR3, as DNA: TGTGCCAGCTCACCATGGCCAAACACCATATATTTT. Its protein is CASSPWPNTIYF.

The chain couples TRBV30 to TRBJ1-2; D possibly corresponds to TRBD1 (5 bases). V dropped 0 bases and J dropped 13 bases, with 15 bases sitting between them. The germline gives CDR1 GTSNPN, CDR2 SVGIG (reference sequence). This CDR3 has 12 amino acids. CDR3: CAWSVSQALSTF. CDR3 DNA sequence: TGTGCCTGGAGTGTATCACAGGCCCTCTCCACCTTC.